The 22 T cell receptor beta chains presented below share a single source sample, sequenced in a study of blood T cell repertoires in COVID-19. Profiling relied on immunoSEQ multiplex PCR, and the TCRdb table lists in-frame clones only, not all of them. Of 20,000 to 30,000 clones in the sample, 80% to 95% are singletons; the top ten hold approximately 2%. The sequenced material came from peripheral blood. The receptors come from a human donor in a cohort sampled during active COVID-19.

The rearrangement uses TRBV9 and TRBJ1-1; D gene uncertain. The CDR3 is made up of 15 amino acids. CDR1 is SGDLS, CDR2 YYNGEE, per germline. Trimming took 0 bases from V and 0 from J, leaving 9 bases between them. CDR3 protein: CASSVGTFMNTEAFF. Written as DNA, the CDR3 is TGTGCCAGCAGCGTAGGCACATTCATGAACACTGAAGCTTTCTTT.

The CDR3: CASSLVRDRGYEQYF. The CDR3 bases are TGTGCCAGCAGCTTAGTTCGGGACAGGGGCTACGAGCAGTACTTC. The gene calls are TRBV11-3 and TRBJ2-7, with 10 nucleotides matching TRBD1. J gave up 3 bases and V 1 base, and 3 bases lay outside the gene matches. Germline assignment: CDR1 SGHNT and CDR2 YENEEA. This CDR3 spans 15 amino acids.

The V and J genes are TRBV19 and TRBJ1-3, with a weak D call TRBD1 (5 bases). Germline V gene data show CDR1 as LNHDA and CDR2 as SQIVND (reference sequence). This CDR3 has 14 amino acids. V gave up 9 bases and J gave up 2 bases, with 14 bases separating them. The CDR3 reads CASSGTITGNTIYF. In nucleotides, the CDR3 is TGTGCCAGCAGCGGGACGATAACTGGAAACACCATATATTTT.

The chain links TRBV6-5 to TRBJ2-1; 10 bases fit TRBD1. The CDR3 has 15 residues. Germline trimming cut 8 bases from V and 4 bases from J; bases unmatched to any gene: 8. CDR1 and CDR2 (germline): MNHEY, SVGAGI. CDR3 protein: CASGNPGQGYNEQFF. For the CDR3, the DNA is TGTGCCAGCGGAAATCCGGGACAGGGGTACAATGAGCAGTTCTTC.

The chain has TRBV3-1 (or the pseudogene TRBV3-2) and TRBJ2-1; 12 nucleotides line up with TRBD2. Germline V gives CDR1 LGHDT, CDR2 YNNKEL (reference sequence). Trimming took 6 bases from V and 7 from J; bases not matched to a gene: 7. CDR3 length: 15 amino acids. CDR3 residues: CASSQTSGSGNEQFF. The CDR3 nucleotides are TGTGCCAGCAGTCAGACTAGCGGGAGTGGTAATGAGCAGTTCTTC.

The CDR3 DNA reads as TGCGCCAGCAGCCAAGATTCGACCACACGACTCAGAGTCTCCTACGAGCAGTACTTC. Amino acid sequence: CASSQDSTTRLRVSYEQYF. The gene calls are TRBV4-1 and TRBJ2-7; D not certain. The germline gives CDR1 MGHRA, CDR2 YSYEKL. V gave up 0 bases and J gave up 0 bases, with 21 bases separating them. The CDR3 is 19 amino acids.

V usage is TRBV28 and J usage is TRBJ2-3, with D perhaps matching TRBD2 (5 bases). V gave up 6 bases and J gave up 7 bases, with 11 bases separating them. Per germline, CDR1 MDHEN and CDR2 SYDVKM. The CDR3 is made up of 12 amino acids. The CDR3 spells CASSITGNTQYF. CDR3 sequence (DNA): TGTGCCAGCAGCATCACCGGGAATACGCAGTATTTT.

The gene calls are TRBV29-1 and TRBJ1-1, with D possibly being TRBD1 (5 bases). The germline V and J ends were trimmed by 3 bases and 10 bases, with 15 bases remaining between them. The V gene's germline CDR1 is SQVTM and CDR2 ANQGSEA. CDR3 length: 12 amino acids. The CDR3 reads CSVDQTQGRAFF. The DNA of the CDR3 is TGCAGCGTTGATCAGACCCAGGGCCGAGCTTTCTTT.

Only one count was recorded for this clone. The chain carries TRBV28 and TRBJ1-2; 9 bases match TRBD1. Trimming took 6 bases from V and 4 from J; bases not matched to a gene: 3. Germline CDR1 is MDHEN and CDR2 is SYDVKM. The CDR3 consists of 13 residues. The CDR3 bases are TGTGCCAGCAGGAGACAGGGGGTCTATGGCTACACCTTC. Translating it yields CASRRQGVYGYTF.

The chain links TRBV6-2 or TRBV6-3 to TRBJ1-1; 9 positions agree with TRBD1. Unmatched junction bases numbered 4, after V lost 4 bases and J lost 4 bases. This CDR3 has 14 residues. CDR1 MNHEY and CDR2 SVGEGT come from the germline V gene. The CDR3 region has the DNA TGTGCCAGCAGTTTGGGACAGGGAATCACTGAAGCTTTCTTT. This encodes CASSLGQGITEAFF.

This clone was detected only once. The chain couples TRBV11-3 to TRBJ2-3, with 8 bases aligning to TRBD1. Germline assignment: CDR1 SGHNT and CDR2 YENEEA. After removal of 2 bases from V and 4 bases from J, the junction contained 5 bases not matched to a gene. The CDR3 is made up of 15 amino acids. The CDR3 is CASSLWTGTADTQYF. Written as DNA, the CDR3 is TGTGCCAGCAGCTTATGGACAGGGACAGCAGATACGCAGTATTTT.

The CDR3 protein is CASSFSPADAGPIDTQYF. In DNA, the CDR3 is TGTGCCAGCAGTTTCTCCCCGGCGGACGCGGGGCCGATAGATACGCAGTATTTT. This chain uses TRBV6-2 or TRBV6-3 with TRBJ2-3; possibly TRBD2 for D (6 bases). Deletions cut 4 bases from V and 5 bases from J, with 25 bases between. This CDR3 has 18 residues. Germline loops: CDR1 MNHEY, CDR2 SVGEGT.

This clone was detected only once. The CDR3 sequence: CASSDSSRLNIQYF. The CDR3 DNA is TGTGCCAGCAGTGACTCATCTAGGTTAAACATTCAGTACTTC. The chain links TRBV6-4 to TRBJ2-4; D call uncertain. Germline CDR1 reads MRHNA; CDR2 reads SNTAGT. The V end lost 0 bases, the J end lost 6 bases, and 9 bases lay between the germline ends. This CDR3 spans 14 amino acids.

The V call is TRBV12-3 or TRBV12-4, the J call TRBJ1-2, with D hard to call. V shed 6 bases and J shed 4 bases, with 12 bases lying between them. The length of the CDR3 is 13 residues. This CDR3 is CASSLDGSYGYTF. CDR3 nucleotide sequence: TGTGCCAGCAGCCTGGACGGGAGCTATGGCTACACCTTC.

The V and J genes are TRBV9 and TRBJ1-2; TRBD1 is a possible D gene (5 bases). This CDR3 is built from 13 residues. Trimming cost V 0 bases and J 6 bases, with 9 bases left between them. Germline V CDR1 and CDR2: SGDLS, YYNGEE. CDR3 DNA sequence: TGTGCCAGCAGCGTAGAGGGAGGGGATGGCTACACCTTC. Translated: CASSVEGGDGYTF.

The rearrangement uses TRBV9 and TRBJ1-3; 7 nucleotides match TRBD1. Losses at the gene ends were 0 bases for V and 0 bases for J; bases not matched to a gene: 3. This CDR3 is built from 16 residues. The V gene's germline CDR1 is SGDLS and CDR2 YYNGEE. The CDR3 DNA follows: TGTGCCAGCAGCGTAGCGGGACAGAACTCTGGAAACACCATATATTTT. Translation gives CASSVAGQNSGNTIYF.

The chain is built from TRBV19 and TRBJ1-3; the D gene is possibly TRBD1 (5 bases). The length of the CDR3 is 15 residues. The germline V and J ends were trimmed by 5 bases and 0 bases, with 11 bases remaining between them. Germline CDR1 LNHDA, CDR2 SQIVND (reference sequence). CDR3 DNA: TGTGCCAGTAGTCAAGACAGATACTCTGGAAACACCATATATTTT. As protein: CASSQDRYSGNTIYF.

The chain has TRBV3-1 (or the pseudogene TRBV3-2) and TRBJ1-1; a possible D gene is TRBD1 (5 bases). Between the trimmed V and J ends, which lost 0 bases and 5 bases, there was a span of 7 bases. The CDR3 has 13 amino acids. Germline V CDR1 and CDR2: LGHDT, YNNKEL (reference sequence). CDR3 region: CASSQDRVTEAFF. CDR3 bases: TGTGCCAGCAGCCAAGACAGGGTAACTGAAGCTTTCTTT.

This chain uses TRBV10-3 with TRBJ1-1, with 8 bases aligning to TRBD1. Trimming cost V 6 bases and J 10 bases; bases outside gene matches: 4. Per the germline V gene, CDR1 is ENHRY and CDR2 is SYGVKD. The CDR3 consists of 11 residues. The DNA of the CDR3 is TGTGCCATCAGGCAGGGGGCGGTAGCTTTCTTT. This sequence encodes CAIRQGAVAFF.

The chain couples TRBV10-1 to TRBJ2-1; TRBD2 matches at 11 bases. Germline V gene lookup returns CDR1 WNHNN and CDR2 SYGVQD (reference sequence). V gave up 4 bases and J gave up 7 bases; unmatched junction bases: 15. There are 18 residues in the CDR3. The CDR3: CASSGPTSGKGFGNEQFF. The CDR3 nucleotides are TGCGCCAGCAGTGGCCCGACTAGCGGGAAAGGTTTCGGGAATGAGCAGTTCTTC.

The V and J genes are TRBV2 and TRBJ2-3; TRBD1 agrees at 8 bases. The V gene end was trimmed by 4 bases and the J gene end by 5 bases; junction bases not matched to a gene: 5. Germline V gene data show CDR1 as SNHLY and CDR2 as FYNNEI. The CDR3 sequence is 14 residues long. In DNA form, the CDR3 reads TGTGCCAGCAGTGGCAGGGGGCAAGGAGATACGCAGTATTTT. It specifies CASSGRGQGDTQYF.

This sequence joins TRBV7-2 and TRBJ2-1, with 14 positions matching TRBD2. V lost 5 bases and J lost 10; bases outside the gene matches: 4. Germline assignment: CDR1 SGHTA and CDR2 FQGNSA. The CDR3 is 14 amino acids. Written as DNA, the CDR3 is TGTGCCAGCAGCCTGCGGACTAGCGGGGGGGAGCAGTTCTTC. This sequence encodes CASSLRTSGGEQFF.